These T cell receptor beta chains were read from a single sample in a study of CD8+ T cells in alopecia areata. Repertoires were generated with immunoSEQ multiplex PCR, while TCRdb's copy carries only in-frame clones and drops some. The sample records hundreds of thousands of clones, under 70% being singletons. The specimen was CD4+ T cells sorted from blood, collected at week 0. These receptors all stem from a human donor with alopecia areata. Each CDR3 is given with its conserved first and last residue. D genes are given only for firm matches. Size tells how often a clone was seen (once, few, many) or the class of an expanded clone, and some rows leave it out.

TRBV4-3	TRBJ1-6	TRBD1	few	CASSQDSAGGDYNSPLHF	TGCGCCAGCAGCCAAGATTCCGCAGGGGGCGATTACAATTCACCCCTCCACTTT
TRBV4-1	TRBJ2-2	TRBD2	few	CASSQDAQRGPTGELFF	TGCGCCAGCAGCCAAGATGCTCAGCGGGGCCCTACCGGGGAGCTGTTTTTT
TRBV9	TRBJ1-2	TRBD1	NA	CASSVGTGGFYGYTF	TGTGCCAGCAGCGTGGGGACAGGGGGATTCTATGGCTACACCTTC
TRBV19	TRBJ1-5	NA	few	CASSIGRRGGNQPQHF	TGTGCCAGTAGTATTGGTCGACGGGGAGGCAATCAGCCCCAGCATTTT
TRBV29-1	TRBJ1-2	NA	few	CSVEEYRVGYTF	TGCAGCGTCGAAGAGTACAGGGTTGGCTACACCTTC
TRBV29-1	TRBJ2-3	NA	NA	CSLRRLLTDTQYF	TGCAGCCTGCGGAGACTCCTCACAGATACGCAGTATTTT
TRBV30	TRBJ1-1	NA	NA	CAYTNQEGMNTEAFF	TGTGCCTACACAAACCAGGAAGGGATGAACACTGAAGCTTTCTTT
TRBV30	TRBJ2-2	NA	few	CAWGGTGELFF	TGTGCCTGGGGGGGCACCGGGGAGCTGTTTTTT
TRBV30	TRBJ2-7	TRBD1	NA	CAWSVPGTGPSEQYF	TGTGCCTGGAGTGTACCTGGGACAGGGCCATCCGAGCAGTACTTC
TRBV10-3	TRBJ1-2	NA	NA	CAISDFTRTSGYTF	TGTGCCATCAGTGATTTCACCCGGACCTCGGGCTACACCTTC
TRBV27	TRBJ2-7	TRBD1	few	CASRRRTGGEQYF	TGTGCCAGCAGACGTCGGACAGGGGGCGAGCAGTACTTC
TRBV7-3	TRBJ2-6	NA	few	CASSSLVPGANVLTF	TGTGCCAGCAGCTCCCTGGTCCCTGGGGCCAACGTCCTGACTTTC
TRBV10-3	TRBJ1-2	NA	NA	CAISELDSYGYTF	TGTGCCATCAGTGAGTTGGACAGCTATGGCTACACCTTC
TRBV15	TRBJ2-7	NA	few	CATSRDVEDREQYF	TGTGCCACCAGCAGAGATGTAGAGGATAGGGAGCAGTACTTC
TRBV6-5	TRBJ1-1	NA	NA	CASSYPGQNTEAFF	TGTGCCAGCAGTTACCCCGGACAGAACACTGAAGCTTTCTTT
TRBV4-1	TRBJ2-5	NA	few	CASSQQQALGETQYF	TGCGCCAGCAGCCAACAGCAGGCCTTAGGAGAGACCCAGTACTTC
TRBV30	TRBJ2-7	NA	NA	CAWSVVQSGEQYF	TGTGCCTGGAGTGTAGTGCAGTCCGGCGAGCAGTACTTC